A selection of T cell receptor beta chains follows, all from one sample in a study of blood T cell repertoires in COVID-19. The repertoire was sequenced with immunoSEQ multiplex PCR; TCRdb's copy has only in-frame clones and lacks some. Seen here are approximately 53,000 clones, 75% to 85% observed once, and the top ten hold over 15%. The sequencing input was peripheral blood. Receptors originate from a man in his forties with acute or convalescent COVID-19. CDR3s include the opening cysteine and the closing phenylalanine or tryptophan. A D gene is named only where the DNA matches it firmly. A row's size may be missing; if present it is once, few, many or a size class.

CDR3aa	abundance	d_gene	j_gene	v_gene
CASSLKVAGGYWGLFF	.	TRBD1	TRBJ2-2	TRBV27
CASSPQPGGGYNEQFF	.	TRBD2	TRBJ2-1	TRBV9
CASSPSRPGQPTDTQYF	.	TRBD1	TRBJ2-3	TRBV18
CASRRSGKNEQFF	.	.	TRBJ2-1	TRBV12-3/TRBV12-4
CASSLGGGGGLPEQYF	.	.	TRBJ2-7	TRBV5-1
CASSLLVRGSEAFF	.	.	TRBJ1-1	TRBV27
CASSLAGASTEAFF	.	.	TRBJ1-1	TRBV5-1
CASSPKQGHEQFF	few	.	TRBJ2-1	TRBV18
CASSQVSGNTIYF	.	.	TRBJ1-3	TRBV4-1
CASSIAVNTEAFF	.	.	TRBJ1-1	TRBV19
CASSPGTSGGVLSLEQFF	.	TRBD2	TRBJ2-1	TRBV3-1/TRBV3-2
CATSVRGFGQPQHF	.	.	TRBJ1-5	TRBV15
CATSDARRGYEQYF	.	.	TRBJ2-7	TRBV24-1
CASSLQGNTEAFF	.	.	TRBJ1-1	TRBV13
CSARAGETQYF	.	.	TRBJ2-5	TRBV20-1
CASSIPRGAGPQHF	.	.	TRBJ1-5	TRBV19
CASSIRGQVQYF	.	TRBD1	TRBJ2-4	TRBV7-9
CASSQDRRAFF	few	.	TRBJ1-1	TRBV3-1/TRBV3-2
CASSLHRGLSSGNTIYF	.	TRBD1	TRBJ1-3	TRBV7-2
CASSLAGQNQPQHF	once	.	TRBJ1-5	TRBV7-2
CASSSGTRPINEQFF	.	TRBD2	TRBJ2-1	TRBV7-9
CASSRQGSYEQYF	.	TRBD1	TRBJ2-7	TRBV7-2
CATSRVSGGVDTQYF	.	TRBD2	TRBJ2-3	TRBV15
CASSNGGGKNTIYF	few	.	TRBJ1-3	TRBV6-5
CSVSSGSTDTQYF	once	TRBD2	TRBJ2-3	TRBV29-1
CASSLGQVFSGANVLTF	once	.	TRBJ2-6	TRBV5-1
CASREQGQLNTEAFF	once	.	TRBJ1-1	TRBV6-5
CASSKTVPGRAGSEKLFF	.	.	TRBJ1-4	TRBV19
CASSWGWGGGYTF	.	.	TRBJ1-2	TRBV7-9